The rows below give T cell receptor beta chains drawn from one sample of a study of regulatory T cells in long-lasting Graves disease. TCRdb reprocessed the multiplex PCR reads via MiXCR and lists one record per CDR3 protein. The table records some 350,000 distinct CDR3 sequences, around 15% of them present only once. These same records also appear under a second study, on T cells in Graves' hyperthyroidism and ophthalmopathy.

This material consisted of peripheral blood mononuclear cells (PBMCs), taken at new diagnosis, from a patient treated with antithyroid drugs. These receptors were taken from a woman aged 18-29 years with Graves disease. CDR3s include the opening cysteine and the closing phenylalanine or tryptophan. The D gene is left open where the match is weak. Clone size, where shown, is once, few, many, or a class for clones that have expanded.

TRBV18,many,TRBJ2-1,TRBD1,CASSSGTDNEQFF,TGTGCCAGCTCATCCGGGACAGACAATGAGCAGTTCTTC
TRBV12-3/TRBV12-4,-,TRBJ1-1,TRBD1,CATSLTGDRATEAFF,TGTGCCACCTCACTCACTGGGGACAGGGCTACTGAAGCTTTCTTT
TRBV6-1,-,TRBJ1-2,TRBD1,CASRDPGQGSYGYTF,TGTGCCAGCAGGGACCCGGGACAGGGGAGCTATGGCTACACCTTC
TRBV5-1,many,TRBJ2-7,-,CASSLLLGADYEQYF,TGCGCCAGCAGCTTGCTTCTGGGCGCGGACTACGAGCAGTACTTC
TRBV14,many,TRBJ2-2,-,CASSRNRALNTGELFF,TGTGCCAGCAGTCGCAACCGGGCCTTGAACACCGGGGAGCTGTTTTTT
TRBV7-9,many,TRBJ2-3,-,CASSLEGRGTDTQYF,TGTGCCAGCAGCTTAGAGGGGCGGGGTACCGATACGCAGTATTTT
TRBV7-8,many,TRBJ2-3,-,CASSTNTDTQYF,TGTGCCAGCAGCACCAACACAGATACGCAGTATTTT
TRBV5-6,few,TRBJ2-3,-,CASSHRGGRGETYF,TGTGCCAGCAGCCACCGTGGCGGCAGGGGCGAGACGTACTTC
TRBV28,many,TRBJ2-7,-,CASSSPVYEQYF,TGTGCCAGCAGTTCCCCAGTCTACGAGCAGTACTTC
TRBV4-1,-,TRBJ1-2,-,CASSPAIGANYGYTF,TGCGCCAGCAGCCCCGCGATAGGGGCTAACTATGGCTACACCTTC
TRBV3-1,-,TRBJ2-1,TRBD2,CASSPGLAVNNEQFF,TGTGCCAGCAGCCCCGGACTAGCGGTCAACAATGAGCAGTTCTTC
TRBV5-1,many,TRBJ1-2,TRBD1,CASSSDGGGGYGYTF,TGCGCCAGCAGCTCGGACGGAGGGGGCGGATATGGCTACACCTTC
TRBV6-1,many,TRBJ1-1,-,CASTAGRGGTEAFF,TGTGCCAGCACCGCCGGCAGGGGTGGCACTGAAGCTTTCTTT
TRBV19,-,TRBJ1-6,-,CASSEGAHYNSPLHF,TGTGCCAGTAGCGAGGGAGCCCACTATAATTCACCCCTCCACTTT
TRBV2,medium-sized,TRBJ2-1,-,CASTGKDSSYNEQFF,TGTGCCAGCACAGGCAAGGACAGCTCCTACAATGAGCAGTTCTTC